The T cell receptor beta chain under discussion was sequenced for a study of T cells in Graves' hyperthyroidism and ophthalmopathy. Diagnosis relied on clinical symptoms, serum thyroxine and TRAb, thyroid ultrasound and orbital computed tomography. The ends were cut back, 6 bases at V and 5 bases at J, with 13 bases in the middle. The length of the CDR3 is 13 residues. In germline, CDR1 is SGHDN, CDR2 FVKESK. Researchers amplified the TCR beta CDR3 regions from RNA transcripts. During a first-round RT-PCR of the TCR CDR3, the HTBI primer set was used. MiXCR, run by TCRdb on the multiplex PCR reads, gives a single entry per CDR3 protein. Among roughly 500,000 distinct CDR3 sequences listed, 40% to 50% were seen once.

Sample: peripheral blood or thyroid tissue (not recorded which). The V and J genes are TRBV14 and TRBJ1-2; unclear D gene. This receptor was obtained from an adult woman with Graves' disease, either hyperthyroidism or ophthalmopathy (not recorded which). This CDR3 is CASSYTVGYGYTF. The CDR3 DNA follows: TGTGCCAGCAGTTACACGGTGGGATATGGCTACACCTTC.